This TCR beta chain came from a study of cytomegalovirus exposure and HLA in healthy donors. With respect to this clone: Its antigen is not identified.

Separate from the approximately 700-subject first cohort was the roughly 130-subject validation cohort, to which the donors belonged. This CDR3 contains 13 residues. Trimming removed 6 bases at V and 8 bases at J, with 16 bases between. Germline lookup yields CDR1 SEHNR and CDR2 FQNEAQ (reference sequence). Findings and caveats of the study: The authors enumerated roughly 160 TCR beta chains as linked to cytomegalovirus.

The table came from immunoSEQ multiplex PCR; TCRdb's copy has only in-frame clones and leaves some out. Of over 150,000 clones listed, approximately 86% are singletons. The sample was PBMCs. The chain carries TRBV7-9 and TRBJ1-2; maybe TRBD1 (5 bases). The receptor was isolated from a human donor in good health. This chain's CDR3 is CASSSSPGIGYTF. The CDR3 DNA follows: TGTGCCAGCAGTTCCAGTCCAGGGATCGGCTACACCTTC.